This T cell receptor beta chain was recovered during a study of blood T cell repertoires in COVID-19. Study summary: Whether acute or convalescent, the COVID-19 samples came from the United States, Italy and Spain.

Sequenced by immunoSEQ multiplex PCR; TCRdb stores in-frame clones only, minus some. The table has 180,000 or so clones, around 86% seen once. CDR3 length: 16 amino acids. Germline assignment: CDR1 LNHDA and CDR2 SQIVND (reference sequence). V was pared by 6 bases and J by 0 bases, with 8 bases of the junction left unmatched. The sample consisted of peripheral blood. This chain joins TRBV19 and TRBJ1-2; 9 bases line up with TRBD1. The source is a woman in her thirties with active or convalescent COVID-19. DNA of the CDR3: TGTGCCAGTAGGAAAGAGACAGGGGGAACTAACTATGGCTACACCTTC. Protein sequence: CASRKETGGTNYGYTF. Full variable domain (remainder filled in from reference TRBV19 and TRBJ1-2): DGGITQSPKYLFRKEGQNVTLSCEQNLNHDAMYWYRQDPGQGLRLIYYSQIVNDFQKGDIAEGYSVSREKKESFPLTVTSAQKNPTAFYLCASRKETGGTNYGYTFGSGTRLTVV.